This entry describes one T cell receptor (beta chain). Germline V CDR1 and CDR2: SNHLY, FYNNEI. V lost 3 bases to trimming and J lost 7 bases; unmatched junction nucleotides: 9. The CDR3 extends over 15 amino acids. In the authors' workflow: Out-of-frame sequences were removed, leaving around 2,000,000 distinct TCRbeta sequences. Assay used: immunoSEQ multiplex PCR; TCRdb lists only in-frame clones, some missing. V and J calls plus clone size are reproduced from that table; the DNA served to infer D and trimming. The sample lists some 26,000 clones, about 70% seen once, with around 1% in the top ten. Single viable CD3+CD4+CD8-CD45RO+ cells were sorted as the memory CD4+ T cells. This entry is derived from a study of memory CD4+ T cells and cytomegalovirus serostatus.

The sequenced sample was memory CD4+ T cells from blood. V gene TRBV2 combines with J gene TRBJ2-5; 9 nucleotides line up with TRBD2. This TCR came from an adult in good health and CMV-seronegative. The CDR3 here is CASSDKTSGTGTQYF. The CDR3 bases are TGTGCCAGCAGTGATAAGACTAGCGGCACAGGGACCCAGTACTTC. The full variable domain, with the rest looked up from reference TRBV2 and TRBJ2-5, is EPEVTQTPSHQVTQMGQEVILRCVPISNHLYFYWYRQILGQKVEFLVSFYNNEISEKSEIFDDQFSVERPDGSNFTLKIRSTKLEDSAMYFCASSDKTSGTGTQYFGPGTRLLVL.